This T cell receptor beta chain was sequenced during a study of metastatic and nonmetastatic thyroid tumors. Background on the study: Malignant and benign thyroid patients had repertoires compared in peripheral blood and tumor or nodule tissue.

This clone was recorded a few times. Its antigen is currently unknown. MiXCR was used by TCRdb to re-call the PCR reads. The table records approximately 79,000 clones, 8% to 9.5% of them present only once. Study conclusions and caveats: Patients with malignant thyroid tumors reportedly had significantly higher TCR beta diversity than those with benign nodules, in blood and tumor.

The CDR3 totals 13 residues. In germline, CDR1 is MNHEY, CDR2 SMNVEV (reference sequence). Trimming took 4 bases from V and 3 from J, leaving 10 bases between them. Thyroid surgery took place with no prior treatment in any patient. The chain carries TRBV27 and TRBJ2-7; D gene uncertain. The sample consisted of blood. This clonotype was obtained from a female donor with papillary thyroid cancer or a benign thyroid nodule (not recorded which). Some clones in this sample may be carry-over from other donors' samples. CDR3 in amino acids: CASSWAVSYEQYF. The CDR3 DNA reads TGTGCCAGCAGTTGGGCAGTTAGCTACGAGCAGTACTTC.